This TCR beta chain is drawn from a study of shared clonotypes between healthy human individuals. CDR3 length equals 13 residues. V was shortened by 4 bases and J by 2 bases, with 10 bases between the two germline ends. Germline-derived CDR1 and CDR2 are SGHNT and YYREEE (reference sequence). In the original workflow: As immunoSEQ supplied junction-only sequences (without quality scores), filtering differed. This table comes from immunoSEQ multiplex PCR, and its TCRdb copy is limited to in-frame clones, with some not included. V and J calls and clone size are those listed in that table; D and trimming were worked out from the DNA. The sample contains under 600,000 clones, around 81% of which appear only once. With respect to this clone: The antigen remains undetermined.

Study observations and caveats: Sampling used blood alone; tissue repertoires probably differ.

None of the donors, who were healthy HIV-negative adults, had recently had acute infections or vaccinations. All the donors were Caucasian adults who lived in Nashville, Tennessee. The J gene is TRBJ2-7, the V gene TRBV5-4; tentatively, D is TRBD1 or TRBD2 (5 bases each). This receptor was identified in a woman aged 40 to 50 in good health. Some clones in this sample may be carry-over from other donors' samples. Material: PBMCs. The chain's CDR3 is CASSPGTTYEQYF. CDR3 nucleotides: TGTGCCAGCAGCCCAGGGACCACCTACGAGCAGTACTTC. The full variable domain, in which reference TRBV5-4 and TRBJ2-7 provide the parts outside the CDR3, is ETGVTQSPTHLIKTRGQQVTLRCSSQSGHNTVSWYQQALGQGPQFIFQYYREEENGRGNFPPRFSGLQFPNYSSELNVNALELDDSALYLCASSPGTTYEQYFGPGTRLTVT.